These 16 T cell receptor beta chains share one sample of origin, sequenced in a study of blood T cell repertoires in COVID-19. Sequencing was performed with immunoSEQ multiplex PCR; in TCRdb, only in-frame clones are kept and a portion is missing. The repertoire holds about 88,000 clones, with approximately 87% as singletons. The sequencing input was peripheral blood. These receptors originate from a human donor in a cohort sampled during active COVID-19.

This clone was found once. The chain links TRBV7-2 to TRBJ2-1; 9 bases match TRBD2. Germline trimming cut 3 bases from V and 9 bases from J; bases unmatched to any gene: 3. This CDR3 contains 13 residues. Looked up from germline, CDR1 is SGHTA and CDR2 is FQGNSA. CDR3 sequence reads: CASSFASGAEQFF. Here the CDR3 DNA reads TGTGCCAGCAGCTTTGCTAGCGGGGCTGAGCAGTTCTTC.

The chain joins TRBV9 to TRBJ1-2, with a tentative D call TRBD1 (5 bases). The V gene lost 0 bases and the J gene lost 0 bases, with 12 bases spanning the gap. This CDR3 is built from 16 residues. Germline V gene lookup returns CDR1 SGDLS and CDR2 YYNGEE. The CDR3 reads CASSVEGSGTNYGYTF. The DNA for the CDR3 is TGTGCCAGCAGCGTAGAGGGGTCAGGGACTAACTATGGCTACACCTTC.

This chain joins TRBV19 and TRBJ1-2; TRBD1 is a possible D gene (6 bases). From germline, CDR1 is LNHDA and CDR2 SQIVND (reference sequence). This CDR3 has 14 residues. V dropped 5 bases and J dropped 5 bases, with 15 bases sitting between them. The chain's CDR3 is CASSRGLQGYGYTF. The CDR3 DNA follows: TGTGCCAGTAGTCGGGGCCTTCAGGGGTATGGCTACACCTTC.

This clone was counted between two and nine times. The V call is TRBV5-1, the J call TRBJ1-1, with a tentative D call TRBD1 (5 bases). Germline V gene sequence: CDR1 SGHRS, CDR2 YFSETQ. Trimming took off 2 bases at V and 3 bases at J, with 17 bases between the two ends. This CDR3 comprises 16 residues. CDR3 protein: CASSFIPFGADTEAFF. DNA of the CDR3: TGCGCCAGCAGCTTTATCCCCTTTGGGGCAGACACTGAAGCTTTCTTT.

The table lists this clone with a count of one. The genes are TRBV7-9 and TRBJ2-3; 11 bases line up with TRBD2. Trimming took 5 bases from V and 4 from J; bases not matched to a gene: 5. The CDR3 runs 15 residues. Germline V gene lookup returns CDR1 SEHNR and CDR2 FQNEAQ (reference sequence). CDR3 nucleotides: TGTGCCAGCAGCACACTAGCGGGAGAGCCAGATACGCAGTATTTT. This encodes CASSTLAGEPDTQYF.

The rearrangement joins TRBV5-1 to TRBJ1-3, with D possibly being TRBD1 (5 bases). V was trimmed by 0 bases and J by 0 bases, leaving 10 bases between them. The CDR3 spans 16 residues. Germline V lookup: CDR1 SGHRS, CDR2 YFSETQ. Written as DNA, the CDR3 is TGCGCCAGCAGCTTGGAGCCGGGGGTCTCTGGAAACACCATATATTTT. Translated: CASSLEPGVSGNTIYF.

V is TRBV5-6 and J is TRBJ1-2, with no clear D. Trimming shortened V by 1 base and J by 10 bases, and 14 bases separated the two germline ends. CDR1 and CDR2 from the germline V gene are SGHDT and YYEEEE. This CDR3 has 13 amino acids. The CDR3 coding sequence is TGTGCCAGCAGCTTGTTAGCCGCCCAGTCCTACACCTTC. As protein: CASSLLAAQSYTF.

The chain combines TRBV19 with TRBJ2-1, with 10 bases lining up with TRBD2. The CDR3 is made up of 18 amino acids. After removal of 10 bases from V and 4 bases from J, the junction contained 19 bases not matched to a gene. Germline V gene data show CDR1 as LNHDA and CDR2 as SQIVND (reference sequence). In DNA, the CDR3 is TGTGCCACTCTGGGGGTAGCGGGAGGAATGGCCGGATACAATGAGCAGTTCTTC. This codes for CATLGVAGGMAGYNEQFF.

This chain connects TRBV11-2 to TRBJ2-7; 10 bases agree with TRBD2. With 5 bases clipped from V and 7 bases from J, the junction kept 11 bases outside the gene matches. Germline V gene sequence: CDR1 SGHAT, CDR2 FQNNGV. The CDR3 spans 15 residues. The CDR3 spells CASSPGLAAFGEQYF. The DNA of the CDR3 is TGTGCCAGCAGCCCCGGACTAGCGGCGTTTGGGGAGCAGTACTTC.

V and J are TRBV11-2 and TRBJ2-3; TRBD2 aligns across 10 bases. The CDR3 loop spans 15 amino acids. Germline CDR1 SGHAT, CDR2 FQNNGV. V shed 4 bases, J shed 1 base, and the junction held 2 bases outside the gene matches. The chain's CDR3 is CASSSGTSGTDTQYF. The CDR3 coding sequence is TGTGCCAGCAGCTCCGGGACTAGCGGCACAGATACGCAGTATTTT.

This clone was picked up a small number of times. The chain has TRBV5-3 and TRBJ2-1; 7 positions match TRBD2. TRBV5-3 is filed as an ORF, its function uncertain. The CDR3 extends over 12 amino acids. V trimming: 4 bases; J trimming: 14 bases; junction bases outside the gene matches: 9. In DNA form, the CDR3 reads TGTGCCAGAAGCCGGACTAGGGGAGGGGAGTTCTTC. Encoded protein: CARSRTRGGEFF.

For the CDR3, the DNA is TGTGCCATCAGTGTTAACTATGAAGACAATGAGCAGTTCTTC. Amino acid sequence: CAISVNYEDNEQFF. The V gene is TRBV10-3, the J gene TRBJ2-1; D gene unclear. The germline V gene has CDR1 ENHRY and CDR2 SYGVKD. Trimming stripped 4 bases from V and 5 bases from J, with 12 bases between. The CDR3 has 14 residues.

This clone was picked up one time. This chain joins TRBV29-1 and TRBJ1-1, with 9 bases matching TRBD1. There are 13 residues in the CDR3. V trimming: 5 bases; J trimming: 4 bases; junction bases outside the gene matches: 5. CDR1 and CDR2 (germline): SQVTM, ANQGSEA. This CDR3 reads CSVRQGGTTEAFF. The CDR3, as DNA: TGCAGCGTTCGACAGGGGGGGACCACTGAAGCTTTCTTT.

The chain has TRBV28 and TRBJ1-5; 12 nucleotides align to TRBD1. This CDR3 is 15 amino acids long. Per germline, CDR1 MDHEN and CDR2 SYDVKM. J gave up 7 bases and V 5 bases, and 6 bases lay outside the gene matches. CDR3 loop: CASSTGTGGVQPQHF. The CDR3 coding sequence is TGTGCCAGCAGTACTGGGACAGGGGGCGTGCAGCCCCAGCATTTT.

The J gene is TRBJ2-3, the V gene TRBV5-1; 10 nucleotides line up with TRBD2. This CDR3 has 14 residues. The junction had 6 bases not matched to a gene; V was cut back by 7 bases and J by 4 bases. Germline CDR1 is SGHRS and CDR2 is YFSETQ. DNA for the CDR3: TGCGCCAGCGGGGCTAGCGGGAGCGCAGATACGCAGTATTTT. Protein: CASGASGSADTQYF. The full variable domain, its missing parts supplied by reference TRBV5-1 and TRBJ2-3, is KAGVTQTPRYLIKTRGQQVTLSCSPISGHRSVSWYQQTPGQGLQFLFEYFSETQRNKGNFPGRFSGRQFSNSRSEMNVSTLELGDSALYLCASGASGSADTQYFGPGTRLTVL.

The rearrangement uses TRBV3-1 (or the pseudogene TRBV3-2) and TRBJ2-1; D perhaps matches TRBD2 (6 bases). Trimming shortened V by 0 bases and J by 9 bases, and 15 bases separated the two germline ends. CDR1 is LGHDT and CDR2 is YNNKEL in the germline V gene (reference sequence). CDR3 size: 15 residues. The CDR3 here is CASSQETSGGAEQFF. CDR3 coding DNA: TGTGCCAGCAGCCAAGAGACTAGTGGAGGGGCTGAGCAGTTCTTC.